The 20 T cell receptor beta chains below come from one sample, sequenced in a study of liver allograft versus peripheral blood T cells. Overall study context: Intrahepatic T cell receptor repertoires from transplanted livers were compared against repertoires in recipients' peripheral blood.

Using its own MiXCR run on the reads, TCRdb lists one record per CDR3 protein. The sample comprises some 1,100 distinct CDR3 sequences, 15% to 20% of which are singletons, and approximately 80% rests with the top ten. These receptors all stem from a human patient who had a liver transplant. Some T cells may be transferred from the graft donor.

This clonotype rates as hyperexpanded. This chain joins TRBV10-3 and TRBJ2-5; TRBD2 agrees at 12 bases. V dropped 3 bases and J dropped 5; count of bases not matched to a gene: 10. Germline assignment: CDR1 ENHRY and CDR2 SYGVKD. The CDR3 sequence is 17 residues long. CDR3 DNA sequence: TGTGCCATCAGTGAAATATGGACTAGCGGGAACTTGGAGACCCAGTACTTC. It codes for CAISEIWTSGNLETQYF.

CDR3 loop: CASSAPGANYGYTF. The CDR3 nucleotides read TGTGCCAGCAGTGCTCCGGGGGCTAACTATGGCTACACCTTC. The chain combines TRBV2 with TRBJ1-2; tentative D call: TRBD1 (5 bases). Germline values: CDR1 SNHLY, CDR2 FYNNEI. The CDR3 is made up of 14 amino acids. With 4 bases removed from V and 0 bases from J, the gap between germline ends came to 9 bases.

The chain links TRBV11-2 to TRBJ2-7; 8 bases are shared with TRBD1. Germline V gene sequence: CDR1 SGHAT, CDR2 FQNNGV. CDR3 length: 15 residues. After removal of 1 base from V and 3 bases from J, the junction contained 5 bases not matched to a gene. CDR3 sequence reads: CASSLGTGNIYEQYF. Written as DNA, the CDR3 is TGTGCCAGCAGCTTAGGGACAGGGAACATCTACGAGCAGTACTTC.

This clonotype was counted ten times or more. The chain joins TRBV5-6 to TRBJ2-3, with D uncertain. Trimming shortened V by 0 bases and J by 2 bases, and 16 bases separated the two germline ends. This CDR3 spans 17 amino acids. CDR1 and CDR2 (germline): SGHDT, YYEEEE. CDR3 sequence (DNA): TGTGCCAGCAGCTTGGGAGGTGCCGGAGACCCCACAGATACGCAGTATTTT. Translating gives CASSLGGAGDPTDTQYF.

This clonotype came up a few times. The CDR3 nucleotides read TGTGCCAGCAGCTGCCCGGACATATACAATGAGCAGTTCTTC. Translated: CASSCPDIYNEQFF. The V call is TRBV7-9, the J call TRBJ2-1; possible D gene TRBD1, 5 bases. Trimming stripped 4 bases from V and 4 bases from J, with 11 bases between. Germline CDR1 SEHNR, CDR2 FQNEAQ (reference sequence). The CDR3 loop spans 14 amino acids.

This clonotype qualifies as medium-sized. The chain couples TRBV5-5 to TRBJ1-2, with a weak D call TRBD1 (6 bases). Germline V gene data show CDR1 as SGHKS and CDR2 as YYEKEE (reference sequence). The CDR3 totals 15 residues. With 2 bases removed from V and 1 base from J, the gap between germline ends came to 12 bases. The CDR3 DNA reads as TGTGCCAGCAGCTTATCTGGCAGGGGTAACTATGGCTACACCTTC. Amino acid sequence: CASSLSGRGNYGYTF.

The chain uses TRBV19 and TRBJ1-2, with D unresolved. The V end lost 3 bases, the J end lost 7 bases, and 12 bases lay between the germline ends. Germline CDR1 LNHDA, CDR2 SQIVND (reference sequence). The CDR3 length is 13 residues. The CDR3 DNA is TGTGCCAGTAGTATCAACCGGCTTGGTGGCTACACCTTC. Amino acid sequence: CASSINRLGGYTF.

This clonotype qualifies as medium-sized. J is TRBJ2-2 and V is TRBV6-5; a possible D gene is TRBD1 (6 bases). This CDR3 region has 16 residues. Trimming stripped 0 bases from V and 3 bases from J, with 11 bases between. Germline values: CDR1 MNHEY, CDR2 SVGAGI. CDR3 coding DNA: TGTGCCAGCAGTTACTCGCTTAGGGGGTACACCGGGGAGCTGTTTTTT. Its translation is CASSYSLRGYTGELFF.

By frequency in the sample, this clonotype is medium-sized (0.01 to 0.1%). The V call is TRBV20-1, the J call TRBJ1-6, with no clear D. V lost 0 bases, J lost 0 bases, and 12 bases lay in between. The CDR3 totals 17 residues. Germline V gene data show CDR1 as DFQATT and CDR2 as SNEGSKA (reference sequence). DNA of the CDR3: TGCAGTGCTAGAGAGCCGGTTACCAGCTCCTATAATTCACCCCTCCACTTT. This gives the protein CSAREPVTSSYNSPLHF.

This clonotype is medium-sized. The chain joins TRBV28 to TRBJ2-7, with D possibly being TRBD1 (6 bases). The length of the CDR3 is 13 residues. The germline V gene has CDR1 MDHEN and CDR2 SYDVKM. Deletions cut 6 bases from V and 4 bases from J, with 13 bases between. CDR3 nucleotide sequence: TGTGCCAGCAGCCTGCAGGGGCATTACGAGCAGTACTTC. As protein: CASSLQGHYEQYF.

By sample fraction, this clonotype is medium-sized. V gene TRBV6-2 or TRBV6-3 combines with J gene TRBJ1-2; tentatively, D is TRBD1 (6 bases). Germline assignment: CDR1 MNHEY and CDR2 SVGEGT. The CDR3 loop spans 13 amino acids. Trimming took off 2 bases at V and 6 bases at J, with 10 bases between the two ends. The CDR3 sequence: CASSYLGANGYTF. The CDR3 DNA follows: TGTGCCAGCAGTTACCTGGGGGCGAATGGCTACACCTTC.

This clonotype is judged medium-sized (0.01 to 0.1%). The J gene is TRBJ2-1, the V gene TRBV27; 8 nucleotides agree with TRBD1. Germline CDR1 and CDR2: MNHEY and SMNVEV (reference sequence). CDR3 length: 15 amino acids. The V gene end was trimmed by 6 bases and the J gene end by 8 bases; junction bases not matched to a gene: 12. CDR3 region: CASSVLTGGGDEQFF. CDR3 nucleotide sequence: TGTGCCAGCAGCGTACTAACAGGGGGAGGCGATGAGCAGTTCTTC.

This clonotype was seen at least ten times. The chain recombines TRBV27 with TRBJ1-2, with TRBD1 matching over 9 bases. There are 14 residues in the CDR3. Germline V CDR1 and CDR2: MNHEY, SMNVEV (reference sequence). V shed 3 bases, J shed 6 bases, and the junction held 5 bases outside the gene matches. The CDR3 loop is CASSFVGQGNGYTF. DNA for the CDR3: TGTGCCAGCAGTTTTGTGGGACAGGGCAATGGCTACACCTTC.

By proportion, this clonotype is medium-sized. This chain uses TRBV27 with TRBJ1-4; possibly TRBD1 for D (5 bases). V dropped 6 bases and J dropped 1 base, with 9 bases sitting between them. Germline-derived CDR1 and CDR2 are MNHEY and SMNVEV (reference sequence). The CDR3 loop spans 14 amino acids. CDR3 loop: CASRGGGTNEKLFF. The CDR3 DNA sequence: TGTGCCAGCAGGGGGGGAGGAACTAATGAAAAACTGTTTTTT.

This clonotype was seen many times. The J gene is TRBJ1-4, the V gene TRBV2; D unclear. The ends were cut back, 2 bases at V and 4 bases at J, with 14 bases in the middle. The CDR3 runs to 16 residues. The germline gives CDR1 SNHLY, CDR2 FYNNEI. The CDR3 sequence is CASSESRFEGNEKLFF. CDR3 nucleotides: TGTGCCAGCAGTGAAAGCAGGTTTGAGGGTAATGAAAAACTGTTTTTT.

The gene calls are TRBV2 and TRBJ2-7; D remains ambiguous. Per the germline V gene, CDR1 is SNHLY and CDR2 is FYNNEI. The CDR3 extends over 12 amino acids. Trimming took 10 bases from V and 7 from J, leaving 17 bases between them. For the CDR3, the DNA is TGTGCCACCCGCCAAGGGCTCTGGGAGCAGTACTTC. Translation: CATRQGLWEQYF.

This clonotype is termed medium-sized. The chain combines TRBV15 with TRBJ2-7; 8 bases are shared with TRBD1. This CDR3 region has 17 residues. Germline CDR1 is LNHNV and CDR2 is YYDKDF (reference sequence). The V segment lost 0 bases and the J segment 1 base; nucleotides outside the gene matches: 8. The CDR3: CATSRDRFGDRSYEQYF. CDR3 DNA sequence: TGTGCCACCAGCAGAGATCGTTTCGGGGACAGGTCCTACGAGCAGTACTTC.

V is TRBV27 and J is TRBJ2-6; 9 nucleotides match TRBD1. J gave up 0 bases and V 4 bases, and 7 bases lay outside the gene matches. Germline CDR1 MNHEY, CDR2 SMNVEV (reference sequence). The CDR3 spans 18 residues. CDR3 DNA sequence: TGTGCCAGCAGTTCACACCCGGGACAGGGCTCTGGGGCCAACGTCCTGACTTTC. Encoded protein: CASSSHPGQGSGANVLTF. Full variable domain (outside the CDR3, taken from reference TRBV27 and TRBJ2-6): EAQVTQNPRYLITVTGKKLTVTCSQNMNHEYMSWYRQDPGLGLRQIYYSMNVEVTDKGDVPEGYKVSRKEKRNFPLILESPSPNQTSLYFCASSSHPGQGSGANVLTFGAGSRLTVL.

In regard to this clonotype: With a far larger clone one base away, a read error is the likely cause. This sequence joins TRBV28 and TRBJ1-5; D may be TRBD1 (6 bases). The germline V gene encodes CDR1 MDHEN and CDR2 SYDVKM. V lost 3 bases, J lost 3 bases, and 15 bases lay in between. The CDR3 has 16 residues. Here the CDR3 DNA reads TGTGCCAGCAGTTTTTGGGGACATGGTGACAATCAGCCCCAGCATTTT. This codes for CASSFWGHGDNQPQHF. The whole variable domain, remainder taken from reference TRBV28 and TRBJ1-5, is DVKVTQSSRYLVKRTGEKVFLECVQDMDHENMFWYRQDPGLGLRLIYFSYDVKMKEKGDIPEGYSVSREKKERFSLILESASTNQTSMYLCASSFWGHGDNQPQHFGDGTRLSIL.

Judged by abundance, this clonotype is medium-sized. This chain connects TRBV28 to TRBJ1-5, with D possibly matching TRBD1 (5 bases). Trimming pared 5 bases from V and 9 bases from J, leaving 20 bases between. This CDR3 has 15 amino acids. Per the germline V gene, CDR1 is MDHEN and CDR2 is SYDVKM. Written as DNA, the CDR3 is TGTGCCAGCAGTCCTCTGCGGGACCGTTCTTGGCCCCAGCATTTT. This gives the protein CASSPLRDRSWPQHF.